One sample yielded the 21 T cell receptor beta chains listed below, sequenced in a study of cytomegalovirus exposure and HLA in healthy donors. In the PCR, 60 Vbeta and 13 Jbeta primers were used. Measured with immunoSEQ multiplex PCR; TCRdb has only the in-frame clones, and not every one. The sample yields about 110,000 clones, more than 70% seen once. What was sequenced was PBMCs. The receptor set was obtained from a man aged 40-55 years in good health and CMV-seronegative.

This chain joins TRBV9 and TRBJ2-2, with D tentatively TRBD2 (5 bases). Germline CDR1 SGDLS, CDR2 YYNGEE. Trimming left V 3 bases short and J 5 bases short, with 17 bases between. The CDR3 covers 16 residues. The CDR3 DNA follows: TGTGCCAGCAGCGGGCAGCCGGGAACCCTTACCGGGGAGCTGTTTTTT. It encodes CASSGQPGTLTGELFF. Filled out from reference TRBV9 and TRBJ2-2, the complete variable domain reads DSGVTQTPKHLITATGQRVTLRCSPRSGDLSVYWYQQSLDQGLQFLIQYYNGEERAKGNILERFSAQQFPDLHSELNLSSLELGDSALYFCASSGQPGTLTGELFFGEGSRLTVL.

In DNA, the CDR3 is TGCAGCGCTAGGGGCGCGGAGGAGACCCAGTACTTC. Residues: CSARGAEETQYF. The chain recombines TRBV29-1 with TRBJ2-5, with D possibly TRBD1 on 5 matching bases. V was trimmed by 7 bases and J by 5 bases, leaving 14 bases between them. This CDR3 comprises 12 residues. Germline-derived CDR1 and CDR2 are SQVTM and ANQGSEA.

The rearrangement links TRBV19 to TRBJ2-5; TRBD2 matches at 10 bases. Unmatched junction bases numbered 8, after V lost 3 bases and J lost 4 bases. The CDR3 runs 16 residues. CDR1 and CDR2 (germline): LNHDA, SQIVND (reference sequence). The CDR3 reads CASSMVRAGGIETQYF. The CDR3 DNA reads TGTGCCAGTAGTATGGTTCGAGCGGGGGGGATAGAGACCCAGTACTTC.

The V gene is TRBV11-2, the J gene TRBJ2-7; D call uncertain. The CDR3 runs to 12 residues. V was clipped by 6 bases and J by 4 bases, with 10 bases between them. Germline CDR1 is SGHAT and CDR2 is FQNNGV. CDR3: CASRGQRYEQYF. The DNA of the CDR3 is TGTGCCAGCAGAGGTCAGCGTTACGAGCAGTACTTC.

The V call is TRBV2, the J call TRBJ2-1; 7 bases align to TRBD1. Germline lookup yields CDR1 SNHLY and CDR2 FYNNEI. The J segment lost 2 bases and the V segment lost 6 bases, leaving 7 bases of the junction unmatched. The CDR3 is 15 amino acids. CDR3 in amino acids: CASRAGTAPYNEQFF. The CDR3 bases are TGTGCCAGCAGGGCCGGGACAGCTCCCTACAATGAGCAGTTCTTC.

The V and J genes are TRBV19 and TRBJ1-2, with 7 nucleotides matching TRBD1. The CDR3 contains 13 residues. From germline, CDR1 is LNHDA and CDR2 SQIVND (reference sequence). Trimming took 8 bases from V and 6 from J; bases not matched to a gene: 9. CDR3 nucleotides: TGTGCCAGTGCGTTTGGCAGGGGGAATGGCTACACCTTC. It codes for CASAFGRGNGYTF.

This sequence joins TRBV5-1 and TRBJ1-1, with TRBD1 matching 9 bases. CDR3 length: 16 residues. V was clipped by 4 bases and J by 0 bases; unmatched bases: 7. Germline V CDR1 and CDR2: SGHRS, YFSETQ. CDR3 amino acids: CASSTTGGGMNTEAFF. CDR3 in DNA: TGCGCCAGCAGCACTACAGGGGGCGGGATGAACACTGAAGCTTTCTTT.

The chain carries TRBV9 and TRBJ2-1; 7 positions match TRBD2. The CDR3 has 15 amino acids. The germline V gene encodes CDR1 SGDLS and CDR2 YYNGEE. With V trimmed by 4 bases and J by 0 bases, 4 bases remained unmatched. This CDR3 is CASSPRDYSYNEQFF. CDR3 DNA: TGTGCCAGCAGCCCCCGGGACTACTCCTACAATGAGCAGTTCTTC. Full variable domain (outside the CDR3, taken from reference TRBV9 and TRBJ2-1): DSGVTQTPKHLITATGQRVTLRCSPRSGDLSVYWYQQSLDQGLQFLIQYYNGEERAKGNILERFSAQQFPDLHSELNLSSLELGDSALYFCASSPRDYSYNEQFFGPGTRLTVL.

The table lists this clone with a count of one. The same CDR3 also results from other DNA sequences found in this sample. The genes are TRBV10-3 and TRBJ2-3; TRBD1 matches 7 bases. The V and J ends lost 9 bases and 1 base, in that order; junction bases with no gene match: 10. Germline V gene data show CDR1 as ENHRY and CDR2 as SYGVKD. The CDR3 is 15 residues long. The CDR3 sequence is CAIRDRDRGTDTQYF. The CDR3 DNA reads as TGTGCCATAAGAGACCGAGACAGGGGCACAGATACGCAGTATTTT.

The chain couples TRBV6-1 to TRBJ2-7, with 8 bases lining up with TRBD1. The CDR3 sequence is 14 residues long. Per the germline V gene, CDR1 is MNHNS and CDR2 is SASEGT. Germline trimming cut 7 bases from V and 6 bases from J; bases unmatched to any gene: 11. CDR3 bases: TGTGCCAGCACCGCCGGGACAGGTGGAACCGAGCAGTACTTC. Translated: CASTAGTGGTEQYF.

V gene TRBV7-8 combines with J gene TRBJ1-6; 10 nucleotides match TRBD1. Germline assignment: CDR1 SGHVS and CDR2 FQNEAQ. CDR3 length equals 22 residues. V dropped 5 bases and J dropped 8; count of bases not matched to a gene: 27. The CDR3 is CASSPRPAPGQGRGGLYSPLHF. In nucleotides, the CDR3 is TGTGCCAGCAGCCCAAGACCAGCTCCGGGACAGGGGAGAGGGGGCTTATATTCACCCCTCCACTTT.

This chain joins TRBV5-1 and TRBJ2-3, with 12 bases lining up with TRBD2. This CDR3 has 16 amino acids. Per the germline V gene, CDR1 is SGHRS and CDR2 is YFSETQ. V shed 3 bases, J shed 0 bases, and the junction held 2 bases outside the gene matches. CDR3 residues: CASSYGLAGSTDTQYF. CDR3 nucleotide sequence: TGCGCCAGCAGCTACGGACTAGCGGGGAGCACAGATACGCAGTATTTT.

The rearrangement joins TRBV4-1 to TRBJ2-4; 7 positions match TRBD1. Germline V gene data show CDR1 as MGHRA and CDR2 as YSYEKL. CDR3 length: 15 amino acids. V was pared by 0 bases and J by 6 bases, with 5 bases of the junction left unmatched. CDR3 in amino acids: CASSQEGTAGNIQYF. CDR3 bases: TGCGCCAGCAGCCAAGAGGGGACAGCCGGAAACATTCAGTACTTC.

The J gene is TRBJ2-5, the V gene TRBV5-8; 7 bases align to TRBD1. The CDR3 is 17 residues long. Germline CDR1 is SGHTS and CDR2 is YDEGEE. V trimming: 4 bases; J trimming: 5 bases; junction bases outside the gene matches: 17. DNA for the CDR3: TGTGCCAGCAGCGCCCCAAAAACCGACAGGGCTCGGGAGACCCAGTACTTC. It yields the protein CASSAPKTDRARETQYF.

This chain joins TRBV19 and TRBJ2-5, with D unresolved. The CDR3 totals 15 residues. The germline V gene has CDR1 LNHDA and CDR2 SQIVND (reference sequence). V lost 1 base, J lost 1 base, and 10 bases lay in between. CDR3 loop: CASSIGAYPQETQYF. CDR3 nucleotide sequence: TGTGCCAGTAGTATAGGGGCTTACCCCCAAGAGACCCAGTACTTC.

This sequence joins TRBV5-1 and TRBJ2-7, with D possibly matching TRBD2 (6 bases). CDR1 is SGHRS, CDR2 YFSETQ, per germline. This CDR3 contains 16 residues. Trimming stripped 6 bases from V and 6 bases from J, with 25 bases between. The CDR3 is CASTYLAASYLGEQYF. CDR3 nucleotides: TGCGCCAGCACTTACTTAGCGGCTAGTTACTTGGGCGAGCAGTACTTC. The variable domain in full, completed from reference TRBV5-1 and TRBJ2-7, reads KAGVTQTPRYLIKTRGQQVTLSCSPISGHRSVSWYQQTPGQGLQFLFEYFSETQRNKGNFPGRFSGRQFSNSRSEMNVSTLELGDSALYLCASTYLAASYLGEQYFGPGTRLTVT.

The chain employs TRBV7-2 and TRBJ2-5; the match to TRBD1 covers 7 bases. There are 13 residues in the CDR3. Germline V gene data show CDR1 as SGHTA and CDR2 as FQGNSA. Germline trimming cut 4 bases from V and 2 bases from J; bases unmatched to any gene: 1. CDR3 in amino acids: CASSSGQQETQYF. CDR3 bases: TGTGCCAGCAGCTCGGGACAGCAAGAGACCCAGTACTTC.

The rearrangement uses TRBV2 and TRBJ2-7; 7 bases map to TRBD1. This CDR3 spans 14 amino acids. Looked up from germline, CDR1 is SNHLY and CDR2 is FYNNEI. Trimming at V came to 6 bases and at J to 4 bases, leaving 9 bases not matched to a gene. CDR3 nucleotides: TGTGCCAGCAGGGGACAGAGAAAGACGTACGAGCAGTACTTC. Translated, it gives CASRGQRKTYEQYF.

As DNA, the CDR3 is TGTGCCAGTAGTGTGACAGGGAGCAATCAGCCCCAGCATTTT. Translating gives CASSVTGSNQPQHF. The chain is built from TRBV19 and TRBJ1-5; 7 bases fit TRBD1. The CDR3 consists of 14 residues. The trim removed 5 bases at V and 1 base at J, leaving 2 bases unmatched. CDR1 and CDR2 from the germline V gene are LNHDA and SQIVND (reference sequence).

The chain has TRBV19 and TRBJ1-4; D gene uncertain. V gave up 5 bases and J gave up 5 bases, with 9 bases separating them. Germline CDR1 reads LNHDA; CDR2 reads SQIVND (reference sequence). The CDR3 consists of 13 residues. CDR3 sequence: CASSRDKNEKLFF. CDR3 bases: TGTGCCAGTAGTCGAGACAAGAATGAAAAACTGTTTTTT.

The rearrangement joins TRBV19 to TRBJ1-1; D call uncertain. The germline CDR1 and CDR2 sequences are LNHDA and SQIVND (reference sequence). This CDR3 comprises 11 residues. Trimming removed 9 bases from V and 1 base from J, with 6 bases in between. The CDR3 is CASTQNTEAFF. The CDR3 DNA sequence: TGTGCCAGCACACAGAACACTGAAGCTTTCTTT.